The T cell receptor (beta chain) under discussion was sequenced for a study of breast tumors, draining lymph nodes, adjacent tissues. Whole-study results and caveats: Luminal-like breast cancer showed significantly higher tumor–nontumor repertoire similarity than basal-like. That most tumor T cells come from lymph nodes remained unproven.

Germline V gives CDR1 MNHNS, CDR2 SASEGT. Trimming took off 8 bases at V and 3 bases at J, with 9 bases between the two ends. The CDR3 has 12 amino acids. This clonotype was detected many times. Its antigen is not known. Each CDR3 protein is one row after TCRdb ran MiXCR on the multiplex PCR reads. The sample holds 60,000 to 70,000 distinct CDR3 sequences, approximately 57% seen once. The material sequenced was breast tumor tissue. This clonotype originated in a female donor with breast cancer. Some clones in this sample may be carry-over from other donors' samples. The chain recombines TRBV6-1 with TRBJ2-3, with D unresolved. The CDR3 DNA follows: TGTGCCAGCTTCCAGTCAACAGATACGCAGTATTTT. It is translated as CASFQSTDTQYF.